The sample holds a few counts of the clone carrying this TCR beta chain. The antigen is undetermined. The record originates from a study of shared clonotypes between healthy human individuals. Study results and limitations: Rarefaction analysis demonstrated incomplete sorted-subset sequencing notwithstanding large depth. The authors sampled blood alone, and tissue repertoires likely differ. In several donors, about 5% of naive CD4 clonotypes appeared in common.

TCRdb keeps only in-frame clones here, not all; method: immunoSEQ multiplex PCR. The top ten clones hold 0.5% to 0.65% of a sample with about 1.1 million clones, roughly 74% of them seen once. Sequenced input: memory CD4+ T cells from PBMCs. Specified subset: CD45RA-negative fraction. The receptor was isolated from a young man in good health. Some clones in this sample may be carry-over from other donors' samples.

The CDR3, as DNA: TGTGCCAGCAGTGACTTAGGGACTAGAAAAGAGTTCTTC. Translation gives CASSDLGTRKEFF. V and J are TRBV2 and TRBJ2-1; TRBD2 aligns across 8 bases. With V trimmed by 3 bases and J by 14 bases, 9 bases remained unmatched. In germline, CDR1 is SNHLY, CDR2 FYNNEI. The CDR3 totals 13 residues.